This record concerns one T cell receptor beta chain sequence. Its specificity is not known. These data belong to a study of cytomegalovirus exposure and HLA in healthy donors. Study conclusions and caveats: CMV antigen specificity of a few CMV-associated chains was confirmed in vitro.

The protocol was immunoSEQ multiplex PCR, while the TCRdb copy is restricted to in-frame clones and leaves out a portion. The data hold tens of thousands of clones, with around 97% observed a single time. This CDR3 is 16 amino acids long. V lost 3 bases to trimming and J lost 6 bases, with 18 bases between them. CDR1 is MNHNS and CDR2 is SASEGT in the germline V gene. The V and J genes are TRBV6-1 and TRBJ2-1; D possibly corresponds to TRBD2 (5 bases). This clonotype originated in a woman aged 18-35 years in good health and CMV-seropositive. Input material: PBMCs. The CDR3, as DNA: TGTGCCAGCAGTGAGGAAATCGGGAAAGGGTTCAATGAGCAGTTCTTC. Its translation: CASSEEIGKGFNEQFF.